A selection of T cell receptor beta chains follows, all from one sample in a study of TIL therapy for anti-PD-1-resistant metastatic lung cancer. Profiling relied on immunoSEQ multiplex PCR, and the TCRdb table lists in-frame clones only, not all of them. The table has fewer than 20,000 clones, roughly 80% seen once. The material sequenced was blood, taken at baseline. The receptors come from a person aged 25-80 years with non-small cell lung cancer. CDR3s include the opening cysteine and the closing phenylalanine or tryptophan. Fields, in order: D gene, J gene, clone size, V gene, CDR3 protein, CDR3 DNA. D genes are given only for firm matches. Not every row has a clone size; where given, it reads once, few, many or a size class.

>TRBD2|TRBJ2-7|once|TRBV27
CASSLFGTSGSSEQYF
TGTGCCAGCAGTTTATTCGGGACTAGCGGGAGCTCCGAGCAGTACTTC
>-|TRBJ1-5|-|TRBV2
CASNTALEPQHF
TGTGCCAGCAACACGGCCCTCGAGCCCCAGCATTTT
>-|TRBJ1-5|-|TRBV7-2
CASSLGPNQPQHF
TGTGCCAGCAGCTTAGGACCGAACCAGCCCCAGCATTTT
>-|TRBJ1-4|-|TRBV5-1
CASSAVGGNEKLFF
TGCGCCAGCAGCGCCGTGGGGGGGAATGAAAAACTGTTTTTT
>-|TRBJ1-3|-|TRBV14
CASSQVLPGLSGNTIYF
TGTGCCAGCAGCCAAGTGCTACCAGGACTATCTGGAAACACCATATATTTT
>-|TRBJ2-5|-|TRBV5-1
CASTRGDRQETQYF
TGCGCCAGCACAAGGGGGGACAGACAAGAGACCCAGTACTTC
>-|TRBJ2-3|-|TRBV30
CAWSVGYKTDTQYF
TGTGCCTGGAGTGTTGGCTACAAGACGGATACGCAGTATTTT
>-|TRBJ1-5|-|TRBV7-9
CASSPRSQVGQPQHF
TGTGCCAGCAGCCCACGATCCCAGGTTGGACAGCCCCAGCATTTT
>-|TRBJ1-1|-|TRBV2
CARQQAPNTEAFF
TGTGCCCGCCAACAAGCCCCGAACACTGAAGCTTTCTTT
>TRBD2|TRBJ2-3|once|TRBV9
CASSAVAGEGTDTQYF
TGTGCCAGCAGCGCCGTAGCGGGAGAAGGCACAGATACGCAGTATTTT
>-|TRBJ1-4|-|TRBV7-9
CASSSAGEKLFF
TGTGCCAGCAGCTCCGCGGGGGAAAAACTGTTTTTT
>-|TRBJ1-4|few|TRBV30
CASILNEKLFF
TGTGCCAGCATCCTGAATGAAAAACTGTTTTTT
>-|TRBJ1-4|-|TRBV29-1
CSVEPDTRGSEKLFF
TGCAGCGTTGAACCGGACACACGGGGGAGTGAAAAACTGTTTTTT
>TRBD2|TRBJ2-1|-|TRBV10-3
CAISDASGGSYNEQFF
TGTGCCATCAGTGATGCTAGCGGGGGTTCCTACAATGAGCAGTTCTTC
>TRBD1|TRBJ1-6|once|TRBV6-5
CASSQTGSVSPLHF
TGTGCCAGCAGCCAGACAGGGTCGGTTTCACCCCTCCACTTT
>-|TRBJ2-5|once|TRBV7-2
CASSLAPAAQETQYF
TGTGCCAGCAGCTTAGCCCCCGCCGCCCAAGAGACCCAGTACTTC
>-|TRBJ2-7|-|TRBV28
CASSLGQRTYEQYF
TGTGCCAGCAGTTTAGGACAAAGAACCTACGAGCAGTACTTC
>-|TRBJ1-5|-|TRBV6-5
CASRYRADSNQPQHF
TGTGCCAGCAGGTACAGGGCCGATAGCAATCAGCCCCAGCATTTT
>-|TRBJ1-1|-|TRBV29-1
CSAKPQRGNEAFF
TGCAGCGCCAAACCCCAGCGGGGCAATGAAGCTTTCTTT
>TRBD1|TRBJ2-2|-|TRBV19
CASRPSQGDTGELFF
TGTGCCAGTAGACCCTCCCAGGGGGACACCGGGGAGCTGTTTTTT
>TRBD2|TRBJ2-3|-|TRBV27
CASGRLAETTDTQYF
TGTGCCAGCGGAAGACTAGCGGAGACCACAGATACGCAGTATTTT
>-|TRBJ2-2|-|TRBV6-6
CASRNHYTNTGELFF
TGTGCCAGCAGAAACCACTATACGAACACCGGGGAGCTGTTTTTT
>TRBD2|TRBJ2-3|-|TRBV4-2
CASHAGGTADTQYF
TGTGCCAGCCATGCGGGAGGAACCGCAGATACGCAGTATTTT
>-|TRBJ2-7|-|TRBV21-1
CASSNPLTRGYYEQYF
TGTGCCAGCAGCAATCCCCTTACCAGGGGGTACTACGAGCAGTACTTC
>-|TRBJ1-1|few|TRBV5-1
CASSERTAWAMNTEAFF
TGCGCCAGCAGCGAGAGGACAGCATGGGCCATGAACACTGAAGCTTTCTTT
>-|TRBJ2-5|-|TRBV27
CASGPRGGATQYF
TGTGCCAGCGGACCCCGAGGAGGGGCAACCCAGTACTTC
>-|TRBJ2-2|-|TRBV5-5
CASSLRQITGELFF
TGTGCCAGCAGCTTGAGACAAATCACCGGGGAGCTGTTTTTT
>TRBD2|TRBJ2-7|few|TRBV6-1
CASSDSAGVEQYF
TGTGCCAGCAGTGATTCGGCGGGAGTCGAGCAGTACTTC
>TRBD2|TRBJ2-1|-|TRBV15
CATSRGLAGGQIEQFF
TGTGCCACCAGCAGGGGCCTAGCGGGGGGGCAAATTGAGCAGTTCTTC
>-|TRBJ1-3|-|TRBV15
CATSRDKNTIYF
TGTGCCACCAGCAGGGATAAAAACACCATATATTTT
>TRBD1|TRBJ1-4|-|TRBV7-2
CASSQMGQAGEKLFF
TGTGCCAGCAGCCAGATGGGACAGGCGGGAGAAAAACTGTTTTTT
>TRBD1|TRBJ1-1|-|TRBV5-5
CASSLNPGGRATEAFF
TGTGCCAGCAGCTTGAACCCAGGGGGGCGGGCCACTGAAGCTTTCTTT
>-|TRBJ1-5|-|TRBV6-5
CASSYAGTSGQPQHF
TGTGCCAGCAGTTACGCCGGGACGAGCGGACAGCCCCAGCATTTT
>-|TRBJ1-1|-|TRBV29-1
CSAPDSSMNTEAFF
TGCAGCGCACCGGACAGTTCCATGAACACTGAAGCTTTCTTT
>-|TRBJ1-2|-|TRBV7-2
CASSLPSTGAFSGYTF
TGTGCCAGCAGCCTTCCATCAACGGGGGCGTTTAGTGGCTACACCTTC
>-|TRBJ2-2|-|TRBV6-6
CASSYRGVNTGELFF
TGTGCCAGCAGTTACCGAGGGGTGAACACCGGGGAGCTGTTTTTT
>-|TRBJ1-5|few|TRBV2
CASSTGNDQPQHF
TGTGCCAGCAGCACAGGGAACGATCAGCCCCAGCATTTT
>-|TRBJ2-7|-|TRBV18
CASSPPVVGDEQYF
TGTGCCAGCTCACCACCGGTGGTGGGGGACGAGCAGTACTTC
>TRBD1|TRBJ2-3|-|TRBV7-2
CASSLQTGEADTQYF
TGTGCCAGCAGCTTACAGACAGGGGAGGCAGATACGCAGTATTTT
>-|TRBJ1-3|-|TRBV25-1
CASSEWEELAGNTIYF
TGTGCCAGCAGTGAATGGGAGGAACTGGCTGGAAACACCATATATTTT
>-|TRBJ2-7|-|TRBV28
CASGPDGPYEQYF
TGTGCCAGCGGACCGGACGGACCCTACGAGCAGTACTTC
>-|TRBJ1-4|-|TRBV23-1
CASTSRGVREKLFF
TGCGCCAGCACCTCTAGGGGGGTGAGGGAAAAACTGTTTTTT
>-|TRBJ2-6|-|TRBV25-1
CASSEGTQLDVLTF
TGTGCCAGCAGTGAGGGTACCCAGCTAGACGTCCTGACCTTC
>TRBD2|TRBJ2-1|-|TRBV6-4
CASSDKLFQRGGGYNEQFF
TGTGCCAGCAGTGACAAACTATTCCAGCGGGGGGGCGGGTACAATGAGCAGTTCTTC
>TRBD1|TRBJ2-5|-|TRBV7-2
CASSLYPGTGSQETQYF
TGTGCCAGCAGCCTATACCCCGGGACAGGGAGTCAAGAGACCCAGTACTTC
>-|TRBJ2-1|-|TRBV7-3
CASSLRGTSYNEQFF
TGTGCCAGCAGCTTACGCGGGACCTCTTACAATGAGCAGTTCTTC
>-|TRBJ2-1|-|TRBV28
CASSLSYNEQFF
TGTGCCAGCAGTTTATCATACAATGAGCAGTTCTTC
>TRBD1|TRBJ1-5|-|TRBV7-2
CASSRLTGGGGLQPQHF
TGTGCCAGCAGCCGACTCACAGGGGGAGGAGGACTTCAGCCCCAGCATTTT
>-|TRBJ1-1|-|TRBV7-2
CASRPGGGGTEAFF
TGTGCCAGCAGACCAGGAGGTGGAGGGACTGAAGCTTTCTTT